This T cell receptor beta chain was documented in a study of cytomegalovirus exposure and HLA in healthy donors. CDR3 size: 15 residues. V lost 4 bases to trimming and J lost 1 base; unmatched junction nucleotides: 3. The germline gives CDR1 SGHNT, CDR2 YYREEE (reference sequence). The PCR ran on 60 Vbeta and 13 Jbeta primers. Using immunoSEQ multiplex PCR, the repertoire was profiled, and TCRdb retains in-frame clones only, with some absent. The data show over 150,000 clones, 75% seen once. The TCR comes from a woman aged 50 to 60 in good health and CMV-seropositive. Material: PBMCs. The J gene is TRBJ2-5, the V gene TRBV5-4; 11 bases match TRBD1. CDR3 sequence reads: CASSRGTGGQETQYF. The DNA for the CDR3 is TGTGCCAGCAGCCGCGGGACAGGGGGCCAAGAGACCCAGTACTTC.